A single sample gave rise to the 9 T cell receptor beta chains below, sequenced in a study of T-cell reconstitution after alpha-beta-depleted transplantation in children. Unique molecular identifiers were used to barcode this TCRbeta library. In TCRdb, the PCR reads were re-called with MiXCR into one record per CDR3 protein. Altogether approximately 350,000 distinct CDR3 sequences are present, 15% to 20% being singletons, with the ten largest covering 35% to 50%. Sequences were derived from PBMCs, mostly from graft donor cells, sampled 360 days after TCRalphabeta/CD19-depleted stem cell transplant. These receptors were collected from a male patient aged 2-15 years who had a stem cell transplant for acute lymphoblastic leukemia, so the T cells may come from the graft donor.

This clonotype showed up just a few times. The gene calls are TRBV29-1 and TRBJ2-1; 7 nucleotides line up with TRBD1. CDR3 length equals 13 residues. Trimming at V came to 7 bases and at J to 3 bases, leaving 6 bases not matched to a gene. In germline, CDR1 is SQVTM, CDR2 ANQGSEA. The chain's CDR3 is CSEKGQDYNEQFF. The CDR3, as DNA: TGCAGCGAAAAAGGACAGGACTACAATGAGCAGTTCTTC.

The CDR3: CASSLKGHTTIYF. For the CDR3, the DNA is TGTGCCAGCAGCTTGAAAGGACACACCACCATATATTTT. The chain is built from TRBV5-6 and TRBJ1-3, with TRBD1 as a possible D gene (5 bases). This CDR3 has 13 amino acids. The V end lost 1 base, the J end lost 9 bases, and 11 bases lay between the germline ends. CDR1 and CDR2 (germline): SGHDT, YYEEEE.

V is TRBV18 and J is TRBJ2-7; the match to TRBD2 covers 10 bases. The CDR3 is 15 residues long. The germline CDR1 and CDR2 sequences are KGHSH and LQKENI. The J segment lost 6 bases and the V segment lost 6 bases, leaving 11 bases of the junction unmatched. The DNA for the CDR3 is TGTGCCAGCTCTCCTACCCTAGCGGGAGAGGGCGAGCAGTACTTC. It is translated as CASSPTLAGEGEQYF.

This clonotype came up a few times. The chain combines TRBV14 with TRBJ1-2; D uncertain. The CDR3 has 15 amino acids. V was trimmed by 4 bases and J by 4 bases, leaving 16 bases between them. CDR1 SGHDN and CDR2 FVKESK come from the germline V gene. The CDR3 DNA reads TGTGCCAGCAGCCTTATACCAGGTCGAACCTATGGCTACACCTTC. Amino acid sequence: CASSLIPGRTYGYTF.

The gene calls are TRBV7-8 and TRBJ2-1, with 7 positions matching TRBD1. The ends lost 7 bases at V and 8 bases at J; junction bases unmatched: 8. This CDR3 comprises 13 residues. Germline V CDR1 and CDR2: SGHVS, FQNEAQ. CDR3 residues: CASNSGQVYEQFF. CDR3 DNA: TGTGCCAGCAACTCCGGACAGGTCTATGAGCAGTTCTTC.

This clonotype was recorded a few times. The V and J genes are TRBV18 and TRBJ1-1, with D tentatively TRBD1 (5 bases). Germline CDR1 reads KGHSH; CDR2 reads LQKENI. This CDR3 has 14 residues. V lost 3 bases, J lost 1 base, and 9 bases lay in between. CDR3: CASSPPQGNTEAFF. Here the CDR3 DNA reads TGTGCCAGCTCACCCCCGCAGGGGAACACTGAAGCTTTCTTT.

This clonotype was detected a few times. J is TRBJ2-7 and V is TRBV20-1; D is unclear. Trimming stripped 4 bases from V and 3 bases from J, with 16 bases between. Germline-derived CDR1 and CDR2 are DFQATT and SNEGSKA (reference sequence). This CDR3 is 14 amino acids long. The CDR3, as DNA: TGCAGTGCTAACCCAACAGACGTCCACTACGAGCAGTACTTC. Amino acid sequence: CSANPTDVHYEQYF.

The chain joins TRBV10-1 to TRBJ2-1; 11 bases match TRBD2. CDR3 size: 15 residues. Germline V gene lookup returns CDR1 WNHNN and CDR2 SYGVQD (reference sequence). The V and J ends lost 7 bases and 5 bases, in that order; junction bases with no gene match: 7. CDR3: CASNFFSGRDNEQFF. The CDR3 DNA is TGCGCCAGCAATTTTTTTAGCGGGAGGGACAATGAGCAGTTCTTC.

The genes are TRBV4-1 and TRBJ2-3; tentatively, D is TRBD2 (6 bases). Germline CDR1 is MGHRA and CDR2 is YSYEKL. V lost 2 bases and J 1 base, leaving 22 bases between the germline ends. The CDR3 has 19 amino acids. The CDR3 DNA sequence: TGCGCCAGCAGCCAAATCTCCTTCGGCCCACCGGGGGGCACAGATACGCAGTATTTT. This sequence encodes CASSQISFGPPGGTDTQYF.